These T cell receptor beta chains were read from a single sample in a study of resident and recirculating memory T cells in vitiligo. Measured with immunoSEQ multiplex PCR; TCRdb has only the in-frame clones, and not every one. The sample yields tens of thousands of clones, roughly 90% seen once. Sequences were obtained from blood. Receptors originate from a male donor with vitiligo. CDR3s include the opening cysteine and the closing phenylalanine or tryptophan. A D gene is named only where the DNA matches it firmly. For some rows the clone size is stated as once, few or many, or as a class when expanded; others skip it.

J gene	CDR3 length	clone size	D gene	V gene	CDR3 protein	CDR3 DNA
TRBJ1-4	14	-	-	TRBV7-8	CASSLGPRGEKLFF	TGTGCCAGCAGCTTAGGGCCTAGAGGTGAAAAACTGTTTTTT
TRBJ1-1	12	-	-	TRBV6-6	CASSYSSLEAFF	TGTGCCAGCAGTTACTCGTCCCTTGAAGCTTTCTTT
TRBJ2-3	16	-	TRBD2	TRBV30	CAWSPGTSLRADTQYF	TGTGCCTGGAGTCCCGGGACTAGTCTTAGGGCAGATACGCAGTATTTT
TRBJ1-2	15	-	TRBD1	TRBV5-6	CASSLVDRANYGYTF	TGTGCCAGCAGCTTGGTGGACAGGGCTAACTATGGCTACACCTTC
TRBJ2-2	15	-	-	TRBV7-3	CASSERRVNTGELFF	TGTGCCAGCAGCGAACGGAGGGTTAACACCGGGGAGCTGTTTTTT
TRBJ2-5	15	-	TRBD1	TRBV28	CASRETRQGGETQYF	TGTGCCAGCAGAGAAACCCGACAGGGTGGGGAGACCCAGTACTTC
TRBJ2-5	16	-	-	TRBV6-1	CASSDQGFFYQETQYF	TGTGCCAGCAGTGATCAGGGGTTCTTCTACCAAGAGACCCAGTACTTC
TRBJ2-5	15	-	TRBD1	TRBV7-2	CASSPSGTGLETQYF	TGTGCCAGCAGCCCCAGCGGGACAGGGTTGGAGACCCAGTACTTC
TRBJ2-1	17	-	-	TRBV19	CASSIMKTNVPYNEQFF	TGTGCCAGTAGTATCATGAAGACTAATGTGCCCTACAATGAGCAGTTCTTC
TRBJ1-1	13	-	-	TRBV7-3	CASSLSGQGEAFF	TGTGCCAGCAGCTTATCGGGCCAGGGTGAAGCTTTCTTT
TRBJ1-2	14	once	TRBD1	TRBV15	CATSMNDRGDGYTF	TGTGCCACCAGCATGAATGACAGGGGGGATGGCTACACCTTC
TRBJ2-5	13	-	-	TRBV7-2	CASSLERQETQYF	TGTGCCAGCAGCTTAGAACGGCAAGAGACCCAGTACTTC
TRBJ1-1	15	once	TRBD1	TRBV4-1	CASSYKQGQGSEAFF	TGCGCCAGCAGCTACAAACAGGGACAGGGGTCTGAAGCTTTCTTT
TRBJ2-2	16	-	TRBD1	TRBV5-6	CASSPFGQGNTGELFF	TGTGCCAGCAGCCCCTTTGGACAGGGGAACACCGGGGAGCTGTTTTTT
TRBJ2-5	13	-	-	TRBV11-1	CASSLAGNNRQYF	TGTGCCAGCAGCCTTGCGGGGAACAACCGACAGTACTTC
TRBJ2-6	16	-	-	TRBV7-9	CASSFDVRTGANVLTF	TGTGCCAGCAGCTTTGACGTGAGGACTGGGGCCAACGTCCTGACTTTC
TRBJ2-3	19	-	TRBD2	TRBV4-3	CASSQDFFGTSGFTDTQYF	TGCGCCAGCAGCCAAGATTTTTTTGGGACTAGCGGATTCACAGATACGCAGTATTTT
TRBJ1-1	12	-	-	TRBV30	CAWLSGRTEAFF	TGTGCCTGGTTAAGCGGAAGGACTGAAGCTTTCTTT
TRBJ2-1	11	once	TRBD2	TRBV20-1	CSARVGGGLFF	TGCAGTGCTAGAGTGGGCGGGGGTCTGTTCTTC
TRBJ1-1	14	-	-	TRBV27	CASSLSSANTEAFF	TGTGCCAGCAGTTTATCCAGTGCTAACACTGAAGCTTTCTTT
TRBJ2-7	15	-	TRBD2	TRBV4-3	CASSQETGGPDEQYF	TGCGCCAGCAGCCAAGAAACGGGGGGGCCCGACGAGCAGTACTTC
TRBJ2-7	16	-	-	TRBV25-1	CASSDSFLSTVHEQYF	TGTGCCAGCAGTGATTCATTTCTGAGCACGGTCCACGAGCAGTACTTC
TRBJ1-5	14	-	-	TRBV2	CASSDRGSDQPQHF	TGTGCCAGCAGTGACAGGGGATCGGATCAGCCCCAGCATTTT
TRBJ2-1	13	-	TRBD1	TRBV6-5	CASSLQGYNEQFF	TGTGCCAGCAGTTTACAGGGGTACAATGAGCAGTTCTTC
TRBJ2-1	14	-	TRBD2	TRBV7-3	CASSPGGAGNEQFF	TGTGCCAGCAGCCCGGGGGGGGCAGGGAATGAGCAGTTCTTC
TRBJ2-7	17	-	-	TRBV10-3	CAISESYGIYSSYEQYF	TGTGCCATCAGTGAGTCGTACGGGATTTACTCCTCCTACGAGCAGTACTTC
TRBJ2-7	16	-	TRBD2	TRBV5-4	CASSQGTSGGPYEQYF	TGTGCCAGCAGCCAGGGGACTAGCGGGGGGCCCTACGAGCAGTACTTC
TRBJ2-5	15	-	TRBD1	TRBV4-1	CASSQGTGGRETQYF	TGCGCCAGCAGCCAAGGGACAGGGGGCCGGGAGACCCAGTACTTC
TRBJ1-2	15	-	-	TRBV9	CASSPWVGVTNGYTF	TGTGCCAGCAGCCCTTGGGTAGGGGTGACAAATGGCTACACCTTC
TRBJ1-2	11	-	-	TRBV19	CASYRALGYTF	TGTGCCAGCTACAGGGCCCTCGGCTACACCTTC
TRBJ1-1	14	-	TRBD1	TRBV27	CASSTFDRATEAFF	TGTGCCAGCAGTACTTTCGACAGGGCCACTGAAGCTTTCTTT